Reported below is one T cell receptor (beta chain). Its specificity is not known. Likely a read error: the CDR3 ends without its conserved phenylalanine or tryptophan. This sample is part of a study of T cells in Graves' hyperthyroidism and ophthalmopathy. Findings and limits, study-wide: Blood also showed most of the thyroid clonotypes that were expanded above 0.001.

Germline-derived CDR1 and CDR2 are ENHRY and SYGVKD. This CDR3 has 15 amino acids. With 10 bases removed from V and 3 bases from J, the gap between germline ends came to 21 bases. RNA transcripts served as the template for amplifying TCR beta CDR3 regions. HTBI primers were used for first-round RT-PCR of the TCR CDR3. TCRdb re-derived calls from the multiplex PCR reads in MiXCR, one entry per CDR3 protein. The table has hundreds of thousands of distinct CDR3 sequences, nearly 45% seen once. The chain has TRBV10-3 and TRBJ1-1; perhaps TRBD1 as D (5 bases). Specimen: peripheral blood or thyroid tissue (not recorded which). The TCR comes from an adult man with Graves' disease, either hyperthyroidism or ophthalmopathy (not recorded which). The chain's CDR3 is CASRNGGDVDTEAFL. CDR3 nucleotide sequence: TGTGCCAGCAGAAATGGAGGGGACGTAGACACTGAAGCTTTCCTT.